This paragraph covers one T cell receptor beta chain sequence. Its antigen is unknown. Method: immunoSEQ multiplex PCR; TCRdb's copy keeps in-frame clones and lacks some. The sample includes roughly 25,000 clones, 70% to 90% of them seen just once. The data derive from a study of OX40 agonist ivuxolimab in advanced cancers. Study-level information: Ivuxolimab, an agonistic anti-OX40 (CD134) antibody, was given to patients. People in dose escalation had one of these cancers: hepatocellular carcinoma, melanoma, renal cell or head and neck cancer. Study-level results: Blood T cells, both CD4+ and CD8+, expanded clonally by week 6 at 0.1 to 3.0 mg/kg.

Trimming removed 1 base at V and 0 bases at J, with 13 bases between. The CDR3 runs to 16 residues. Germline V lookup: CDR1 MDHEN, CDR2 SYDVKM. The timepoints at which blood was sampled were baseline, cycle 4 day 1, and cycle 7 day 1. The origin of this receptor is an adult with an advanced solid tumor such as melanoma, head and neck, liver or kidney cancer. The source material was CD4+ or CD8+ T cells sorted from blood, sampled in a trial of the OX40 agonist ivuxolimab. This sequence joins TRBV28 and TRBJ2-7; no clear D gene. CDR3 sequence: CASSLFLPQNSYEQYF. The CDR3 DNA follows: TGTGCCAGCAGTTTATTCCTTCCTCAGAACTCCTACGAGCAGTACTTC.